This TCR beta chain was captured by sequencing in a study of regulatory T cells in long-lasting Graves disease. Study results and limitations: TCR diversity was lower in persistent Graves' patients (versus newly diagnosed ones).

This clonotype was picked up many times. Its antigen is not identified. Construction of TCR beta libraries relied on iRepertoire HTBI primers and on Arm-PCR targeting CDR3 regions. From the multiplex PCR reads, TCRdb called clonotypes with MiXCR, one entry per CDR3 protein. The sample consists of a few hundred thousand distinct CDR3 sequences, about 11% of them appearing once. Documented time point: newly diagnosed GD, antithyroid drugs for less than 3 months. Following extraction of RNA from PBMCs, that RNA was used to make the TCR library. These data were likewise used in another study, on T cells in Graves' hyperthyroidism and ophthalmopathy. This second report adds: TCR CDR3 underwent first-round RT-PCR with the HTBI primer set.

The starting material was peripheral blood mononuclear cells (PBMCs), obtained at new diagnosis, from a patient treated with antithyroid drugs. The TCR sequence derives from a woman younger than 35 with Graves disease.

The CDR3 sequence is CATSRDIGGAYNEQFF. CDR3 nucleotides: TGTGCCACCAGCAGAGATATCGGCGGGGCATACAATGAGCAGTTCTTC. V gene TRBV15 combines with J gene TRBJ2-1; maybe TRBD2 (6 bases). Looked up from germline, CDR1 is LNHNV and CDR2 is YYDKDF (reference sequence). CDR3 size: 16 residues. The V end lost 0 bases, the J end lost 4 bases, and 13 bases lay between the germline ends.